The T cell receptor beta chain under discussion was sequenced for a study of identical twins. Study results and limitations: The authors drew conclusions from cross-sectional statistical analysis rather than following the same donors. Zero-insertion analyses might be partly confounded by invariant T cells like MAIT and iNKT.

CDR1 MNHEY and CDR2 SVGAGI come from the germline V gene. V was clipped by 0 bases and J by 11 bases; unmatched bases: 11. The length of the CDR3 is 15 residues. Via MiXCR, TCRdb re-called the 5' RACE reads, giving one row per CDR3 protein. The repertoire holds under 250,000 distinct CDR3 sequences, with 10% to 15% as singletons. Only healthy Caucasians were included as donors. As regards this clonotype: Its antigen is as yet unknown.

The sample also formed part of further work on yellow fever vaccine responses in identical twins.

The sequencing sample was made of memory (CD45RO+) T cells sorted from blood. V usage is TRBV6-5 and J usage is TRBJ2-5, with 8 bases that match TRBD1. This clonotype originated in a woman between 18 and 29 years old in good health. In DNA form, the CDR3 reads TGTGCCAGCAGTTACTCGAGCTCAGGGGGCTCATCTCAGTACTTC. Translation gives CASSYSSSGGSSQYF.